This T cell receptor beta chain was observed in a study of metastatic and nonmetastatic thyroid tumors. Study as a whole: For malignant and benign thyroid patients, tumor or nodule tissue and blood were the sources whose repertoires were compared. Study observations and caveats: Malignant thyroid tumors reportedly exceeded benign nodules significantly in TCR beta diversity, with the difference appearing in blood and tumor.

Not a single patient had been given any form of treatment at any point before undergoing thyroid surgery. Source study methods: Between-group CDR3 differences, defined by clinicopathological status, yielded a distant-metastasis classifier for papillary thyroid cancer. TCRdb re-called the PCR reads with MiXCR. These V and J calls derive from TCRdb rather than the authors' analysis. The table lists around 30,000 clones, approximately 20% of them singletons, with roughly a tenth in the top ten. This clone was seen at least ten times. Its antigen is undetermined. The germline V gene encodes CDR1 KGHSH and CDR2 LQKENI. V was clipped by 4 bases and J by 1 base; unmatched bases: 3. CDR3 size: 15 residues.

The source material was blood. J is TRBJ2-7 and V is TRBV18; TRBD2 matches at 11 bases. The clonotype originates from a female donor with papillary thyroid cancer or a benign thyroid nodule (not recorded which). Some clones in this sample may be carry-over from other donors' samples. CDR3 sequence reads: CASSRGLADSYEQYF. The CDR3 bases are TGTGCCAGCTCACGGGGACTAGCGGATTCCTACGAGCAGTACTTC.